A selection of T cell receptor beta chains follows, all from one sample in a study of T cell repertoires in cytomegalovirus infection. Their antigen targets remain unknown. From the reads, TCRdb called clonotypes with MiXCR, one entry per CDR3 protein. In the table there are some 590,000 distinct CDR3 sequences, 40% of which are singletons. Material: cultured PBMCs, obtained from culture after CMV antigen stimulation. Receptors were obtained from a human donor in good health (CMV status not recorded). Some clones in this sample may be carry-over from other donors' samples. Both conserved end residues are part of each CDR3. The D gene is left open where the match is weak. Only part of the rows carry a size: once, few, many, or a class if the clone is expanded.

>.|TRBJ1-2|few|TRBV7-2
CAIPSPSGAGYTF
TGTGCCATCCCCTCCCCCTCCGGGGCTGGCTACACCTTC
>.|TRBJ1-4|few|TRBV6-2/TRBV6-3
CASLPRPGQQNEKLFF
TGTGCCAGCCTACCACGCCCCGGGCAGCAAAATGAAAAACTGTTTTTT
>.|TRBJ2-7|few|TRBV7-2
CASSFALYEQYF
TGTGCCAGCAGCTTCGCACTTTACGAGCAGTACTTC
>.|TRBJ2-1|.|TRBV11-2
CANSEGTGSYNEQFF
TGTGCCAACTCCGAGGGGACCGGCTCCTACAATGAGCAGTTCTTC
>TRBD2|TRBJ2-7|.|TRBV12-3/TRBV12-4
CASSPPQAGAYEQYF
TGTGCCAGCAGTCCCCCCCAAGCGGGAGCCTACGAGCAGTACTTC
>.|TRBJ1-1|.|TRBV5-1
CASRAQVMNTEAFF
TGCGCCAGCAGGGCTCAGGTCATGAACACTGAAGCTTTCTTT
>.|TRBJ2-5|.|TRBV6-2/TRBV6-3
CATSLEETQYF
TGTGCCACCTCCCTGGAGGAGACCCAGTACTTC
>TRBD2|TRBJ2-3|.|TRBV27
CATYPRGGHSTQYF
TGTGCCACTTACCCCCGGGGGGGCCATTCTACGCAGTATTTT
>TRBD2|TRBJ2-3|.|TRBV7-2
CASSYLAAVTDTQYF
TGTGCCAGCAGCTATCTAGCGGCTGTCACAGATACGCAGTATTTT
>.|TRBJ1-5|.|TRBV2
CASNFRVGQPQHF
TGTGCCAGCAATTTCCGGGTTGGACAGCCCCAGCATTTT
>TRBD1|TRBJ2-1|.|TRBV5-6
CASSWLGTGLSYNEQFF
TGTGCCAGCAGCTGGTTGGGGACAGGCCTTTCCTACAATGAGCAGTTCTTC
>TRBD1|TRBJ2-7|.|TRBV10-2
CASSEFMGQGAHEQYF
TGCGCCAGCAGTGAATTTATGGGACAGGGGGCACACGAGCAGTACTTC
>.|TRBJ2-3|few|TRBV4-1
CASSQEDWGDTQYF
TGCGCCAGCAGCCAAGAGGACTGGGGAGATACGCAGTATTTT
>.|TRBJ1-5|.|TRBV12-3/TRBV12-4
CASSPGKVQQPQHF
TGTGCCAGCAGTCCGGGAAAAGTACAGCAGCCCCAGCATTTT
>TRBD1|TRBJ2-4|.|TRBV5-1
CASSEGQGVNIQYF
TGCGCCAGCAGTGAGGGACAGGGGGTAAACATTCAGTACTTC
>.|TRBJ2-2|.|TRBV9
CASSVGDTGELFF
TGTGCCAGCAGCGTAGGGGACACCGGGGAGCTGTTTTTT
>.|TRBJ2-1|few|TRBV11-2
CASSPRPADEQFF
TGTGCCAGCAGCCCGAGACCTGCGGATGAGCAGTTCTTC
>.|TRBJ2-1|.|TRBV7-2
CASSLLGGLSYNEQFF
TGTGCCAGCAGCCTACTTGGGGGTCTCTCCTACAATGAGCAGTTCTTC
>.|TRBJ2-1|many|TRBV12-5
CASGFTGLNEQFF
TGTGCTAGTGGTTTTACAGGGCTGAATGAGCAGTTCTTC
>.|TRBJ2-3|.|TRBV7-8
CASSPIAGGGPDTQYF
TGTGCCAGCAGCCCCATAGCAGGGGGGGGCCCAGATACGCAGTATTTT
>.|TRBJ1-2|.|TRBV19
CASSTVGGDYGYTF
TGTGCCAGTAGTACTGTCGGGGGGGACTATGGCTACACCTTC
>TRBD2|TRBJ2-7|.|TRBV20-1
CSARSSGSYEQYF
TGCAGTGCTAGATCCAGCGGGAGTTACGAGCAGTACTTC
>TRBD2|TRBJ2-2|.|TRBV3-1
CASSWLAGDGELFF
TGTGCCAGCAGCTGGCTAGCGGGCGACGGGGAGCTGTTTTTT
>.|TRBJ2-7|.|TRBV20-1
CSARDPTLYSYEQYF
TGCAGTGCTAGAGATCCTACCCTGTATTCCTACGAGCAGTACTTC
>.|TRBJ1-3|.|TRBV7-8
CASSPERATFSGNTIYF
TGTGCCAGCAGCCCCGAAAGGGCCACCTTCTCTGGAAACACCATATATTTT
>TRBD2|TRBJ2-3|many|TRBV12-3/TRBV12-4
CASSLRLAGGPDTQYF
TGTGCCAGCAGTTTACGGCTAGCGGGAGGGCCAGATACGCAGTATTTT
>TRBD1|TRBJ2-7|.|TRBV6-6
CASSVQGALGKQYF
TGTGCCAGCAGCGTACAGGGGGCCCTCGGTAAGCAGTACTTC
>.|TRBJ1-5|few|TRBV6-2/TRBV6-3
CASSGRESNQPQHF
TGTGCCAGCAGCGGTAGGGAAAGCAATCAGCCCCAGCATTTT
>TRBD1|TRBJ1-1|many|TRBV7-2
CASSLRQGSAEAFF
TGTGCCAGCAGCTTACGACAGGGCTCCGCTGAAGCTTTCTTT
>.|TRBJ2-5|few|TRBV7-2
CASRQSGTTQETQYF
TGTGCCAGCAGGCAGTCCGGGACAACCCAAGAGACCCAGTACTTC
>.|TRBJ2-1|.|TRBV6-6
CASSKGPHSFEQFF
TGTGCCAGCAGTAAGGGGCCCCATAGCTTTGAGCAGTTCTTC
>.|TRBJ1-1|few|TRBV7-2
CASSSGPDTEAFF
TGTGCCAGCAGCTCTGGGCCCGACACTGAAGCTTTCTTT
>TRBD2|TRBJ2-1|.|TRBV19
CASSKLTSGDYNEQFF
TGTGCCAGTAGTAAGTTGACTAGCGGGGATTACAATGAGCAGTTCTTC
>TRBD1|TRBJ2-7|few|TRBV12-3/TRBV12-4
CARERGTGGLYEQYF
TGTGCCAGGGAGAGAGGGACAGGGGGTCTCTACGAGCAGTACTTC
>.|TRBJ2-7|few|TRBV7-2
CASSPQGGRYEQYF
TGTGCCAGCAGCCCCCAGGGGGGGAGATACGAGCAGTACTTC
>TRBD1|TRBJ2-2|.|TRBV2
CASSAETGTGELFF
TGTGCCAGCAGTGCCGAGACAGGGACCGGGGAGCTGTTTTTT
>TRBD2|TRBJ2-1|.|TRBV4-1
CASSQDEREFYNEQFF
TGCGCCAGCAGCCAAGATGAGCGGGAGTTCTACAATGAGCAGTTCTTC